This T cell receptor (beta chain) appears in the sequencing data of a study of blood T cell repertoires in COVID-19. Study overall: Sources were T cells, B-cell-depleted T cells, or PBMCs; the material itself was cDNA or gDNA.

CDR1 is SEHNR and CDR2 is FQNEAQ in the germline V gene (reference sequence). V dropped 2 bases and J dropped 6; count of bases not matched to a gene: 5. CDR3 size: 15 residues. Some clones are missing from TCRdb's copy, which holds only in-frame ones; the method was immunoSEQ multiplex PCR. The sample shows 150,000 to 200,000 clones, around four fifths of them seen only once. Sequencing input: peripheral blood. The chain couples TRBV7-9 to TRBJ1-4; TRBD1 agrees at 8 bases. The clonotype was recovered from a woman aged 70-85 years who had recovered from COVID-19. DNA for the CDR3: TGTGCCAGCAGCTTAAGGGCAGGGGGCGATGAAAAACTGTTTTTT. It yields the protein CASSLRAGGDEKLFF.